This record covers a single T cell receptor beta chain. This entry comes from a study of blood T cell repertoires in COVID-19. About the study: T cells, B-cell-depleted T cells, or PBMCs supplied cDNA or gDNA.

Original data processing: Quantification of nucleated cells was approximated via reference gene primer amplification. The protocol was immunoSEQ multiplex PCR, while the TCRdb copy is restricted to in-frame clones and leaves out a portion. That table is the source of V, J and clone size, and D and trimming were worked out from the DNA. Found here are 250,000 to 300,000 clones, around three quarters of them singletons; the top ten hold about 3%. The TCR sequence derives from a woman of 80 years or more with acute or convalescent COVID-19. The specimen was peripheral blood.

CDR3: CASKRATSNQPQHF. For the CDR3, the DNA is TGTGCCAGCAAAAGAGCGACTAGCAATCAGCCCCAGCATTTT. The gene calls are TRBV6-5 and TRBJ1-5; no definite D call. There are 14 residues in the CDR3. The V end was cut by 7 bases, the J end by 0 bases, with 10 bases between. CDR1 and CDR2 from the germline V gene are MNHEY and SVGAGI.